The T cell receptor beta chain described here comes from a study of blood T cell repertoires in COVID-19. The germline V and J ends were trimmed by 6 bases and 6 bases, with 9 bases remaining between them. Germline-derived CDR1 and CDR2 are KGHSH and LQKENI. There are 13 residues in the CDR3. TCRdb's copy holds only in-frame clones and misses some; the assay was immunoSEQ multiplex PCR. This sample carries 100,000 to 150,000 clones, approximately 80% of them seen once, and the ten largest clones take approximately 12%. The chain combines TRBV18 with TRBJ1-6; D not resolved. This receptor was obtained from a woman aged 55-75 years with acute or convalescent COVID-19. Source material: peripheral blood. The CDR3 nucleotides are TGTGCCAGCTCTCCCGGACTTAATTCACCCCTCCACTTT. Translating it yields CASSPGLNSPLHF.